The 20 T cell receptor beta chains below all came from one sample that was sequenced in a study of cytomegalovirus exposure and HLA in healthy donors. Amplification used 60 Vbeta primers and 13 Jbeta primers. Generated by immunoSEQ multiplex PCR, the TCRdb table keeps only in-frame clones and is missing some. Of 90,000 to 130,000 clones in the sample, more than 75% are singletons; the top ten hold about 1.7%. Input material: PBMCs. The source is a man in his forties in good health and CMV-seronegative.

This chain connects TRBV9 to TRBJ1-4; TRBD1 matches at 8 bases. In germline, CDR1 is SGDLS, CDR2 YYNGEE. This CDR3 spans 15 amino acids. V shed 3 bases, J shed 3 bases, and the junction held 4 bases outside the gene matches. The CDR3 reads CASSAPTGANEKLFF. The CDR3 nucleotides are TGTGCCAGCAGCGCGCCGACAGGGGCTAATGAAAAACTGTTTTTT.

J is TRBJ1-2 and V is TRBV5-1, with D perhaps TRBD1 (5 bases). V was shortened by 0 bases and J by 7 bases, with 13 bases between the two germline ends. Looked up from germline, CDR1 is SGHRS and CDR2 is YFSETQ. This CDR3 has 14 amino acids. Here the CDR3 DNA reads TGCGCCAGCAGCTTGGGGGTAGGGGTCGCTGGCTACACCTTC. Amino acid sequence: CASSLGVGVAGYTF.

For this clone: The junction departs from germline at one end; a sequencing error may be responsible. This sequence joins TRBV2 and TRBJ1-4; D possibly corresponds to TRBD1 (5 bases). This CDR3 has 13 residues. CDR1 and CDR2 (germline): SNHLY, FYNNEI. The CDR3 DNA sequence: TGTGCCAGCAGACCGGGGAGGGGTGAAAAACTGCTTTTT. Translation: CASRPGRGEKLLF.

The chain links TRBV6-5 to TRBJ1-4; tentatively, D is TRBD1 (5 bases). V was trimmed by 6 bases and J by 10 bases, leaving 9 bases between them. The CDR3 runs 11 residues. The V gene's germline CDR1 is MNHEY and CDR2 SVGAGI. CDR3 sequence: CASSPGGKLFF. CDR3 bases: TGTGCCAGCAGCCCCGGGGGAAAACTGTTTTTT.

The genes are TRBV4-1 and TRBJ1-6; D remains unclear. Germline V gene data show CDR1 as MGHRA and CDR2 as YSYEKL. This CDR3 spans 15 amino acids. The V end lost 2 bases, the J end lost 10 bases, and 15 bases lay between the germline ends. The CDR3 is CASSQPDLMASPLHF. CDR3 DNA: TGCGCCAGCAGCCAACCCGACTTGATGGCATCACCCCTCCACTTT.

This chain joins TRBV7-8 and TRBJ2-1; a weak D match, TRBD2 (5 bases). Germline V gene lookup returns CDR1 SGHVS and CDR2 FQNEAQ. The CDR3 consists of 14 residues. The V end lost 2 bases, the J end lost 4 bases, and 9 bases lay between the germline ends. The CDR3 DNA follows: TGTGCCAGCAGCTTAAGCCGACTATACAATGAGCAGTTCTTC. This codes for CASSLSRLYNEQFF.

This rearrangement joins TRBV28 to TRBJ1-2; D is unresolved. The CDR3 loop spans 16 amino acids. V lost 0 bases and J lost 4, with 15 bases in between. Germline CDR1 and CDR2: MDHEN and SYDVKM. CDR3 residues: CASSLWSGRELYGYTF. The CDR3 DNA reads as TGTGCCAGCAGTTTATGGAGCGGGAGGGAGCTCTATGGCTACACCTTC.

CDR3 residues: CASSPTRGPNQPQHF. CDR3 DNA: TGTGCCAGCAGTCCTACGAGGGGGCCAAATCAGCCCCAGCATTTT. The genes are TRBV28 and TRBJ1-5; TRBD1 aligns across 7 bases. V was pared by 5 bases and J by 4 bases, with 8 bases of the junction left unmatched. This CDR3 has 15 amino acids. Per germline, CDR1 MDHEN and CDR2 SYDVKM.

The V gene is TRBV29-1, the J gene TRBJ1-5; the D is unclear. Trimming removed 6 bases at V and 4 bases at J, with 10 bases between. The CDR3 length is 12 residues. Germline V gene lookup returns CDR1 SQVTM and CDR2 ANQGSEA. The CDR3 sequence: CSVMGQNQPQHF. In DNA, the CDR3 is TGCAGCGTGATGGGCCAAAATCAGCCCCAGCATTTT. Full variable domain (outside the CDR3, taken from reference TRBV29-1 and TRBJ1-5): SAVISQKPSRDICQRGTSLTIQCQVDSQVTMMFWYRQQPGQSLTLIATANQGSEATYESGFVIDKFPISRPNLTFSTLTVSNMSPEDSSIYLCSVMGQNQPQHFGDGTRLSIL.

This sequence joins TRBV6-1 and TRBJ1-5; D gene ambiguous. Deletions cut 5 bases from V and 0 bases from J, with 5 bases between. Germline values: CDR1 MNHNS, CDR2 SASEGT. The CDR3 has 13 residues. As DNA, the CDR3 is TGTGCCAGCAGTACATATAGCAATCAGCCCCAGCATTTT. Translating it yields CASSTYSNQPQHF.

This chain uses TRBV30 with TRBJ1-2; possibly TRBD1 for D (5 bases). The CDR3 runs 13 residues. V lost 0 bases and J lost 7, with 12 bases in between. Germline V gene sequence: CDR1 GTSNPN, CDR2 SVGIG (reference sequence). CDR3: CAWSVYSGAGYTF. The CDR3 DNA sequence: TGTGCCTGGAGTGTATATTCTGGGGCTGGCTACACCTTC.

The chain recombines TRBV6-1 with TRBJ1-2, with a possible D match to TRBD1 (5 bases). CDR1 is MNHNS and CDR2 is SASEGT in the germline V gene. The V and J ends lost 6 bases and 4 bases respectively, with 12 bases between them. The CDR3 consists of 13 residues. The CDR3 loop is CASSVQGFYGYTF. The CDR3 coding sequence is TGTGCCAGCAGCGTCCAGGGATTCTATGGCTACACCTTC.

The chain carries TRBV29-1 and TRBJ2-7; D remains ambiguous. Germline V CDR1 and CDR2: SQVTM, ANQGSEA. CDR3 length: 12 residues. Trimming stripped 4 bases from V and 1 base from J, with 8 bases between. The CDR3 loop is CSVATGSYEQYF. CDR3 bases: TGCAGCGTTGCCACCGGGTCCTACGAGCAGTACTTC.

J is TRBJ1-6 and V is TRBV6-1, with unresolved D. This CDR3 has 15 amino acids. Looked up from germline, CDR1 is MNHNS and CDR2 is SASEGT. Between the trimmed V and J ends, which lost 6 bases and 6 bases, there was a span of 15 bases. The DNA for the CDR3 is TGTGCCAGCAGAGCGGCCCCTAAGGCTAATTCACCCCTCCACTTT. Protein product: CASRAAPKANSPLHF.

This clone was observed a single time. The CDR3 region has the DNA TGTGCCAGCAGCTTAGGACAGTCCTACGAGCAGTACTTC. Encoded protein: CASSLGQSYEQYF. The rearrangement joins TRBV13 to TRBJ2-7; D ambiguous. This CDR3 is built from 13 residues. Per germline, CDR1 PRHDT and CDR2 FYEKMQ (reference sequence). V lost 0 bases and J 1 base, leaving 4 bases between the germline ends.

The V call is TRBV30, the J call TRBJ1-2; D gene unclear. Trimming shortened V by 3 bases and J by 2 bases, and 16 bases separated the two germline ends. CDR1 GTSNPN and CDR2 SVGIG come from the germline V gene (reference sequence). The CDR3 spans 15 residues. CDR3 sequence reads: CAWSSLPPVNYGYTF. The CDR3 DNA follows: TGTGCCTGGAGCTCCCTTCCCCCGGTGAACTATGGCTACACCTTC.

The chain employs TRBV7-2 and TRBJ2-2; D perhaps matches TRBD1 (5 bases). The germline gives CDR1 SGHTA, CDR2 FQGNSA. This CDR3 comprises 15 residues. V was clipped by 1 base and J by 5 bases, with 11 bases between them. CDR3 coding DNA: TGTGCCAGCAGCTTAGAGAGGACAAAGACCGGGGAGCTGTTTTTT. It codes for CASSLERTKTGELFF.

V gene TRBV7-8 combines with J gene TRBJ2-7, with a possible D match to TRBD2 (6 bases). The CDR3 spans 14 residues. CDR1 is SGHVS and CDR2 is FQNEAQ in the germline V gene. The V and J ends lost 0 bases and 3 bases respectively, with 9 bases between them. CDR3 sequence: CASSLAGGNYEQYF. CDR3 DNA sequence: TGTGCCAGCAGCTTAGCGGGCGGGAACTACGAGCAGTACTTC. The full variable domain, completed using reference TRBV7-8 and TRBJ2-7, is GAGVSQSPRYKVAKRGQDVALRCDPISGHVSLFWYQQALGQGPEFLTYFQNEAQLDKSGLPSDRFFAERPEGSVSTLKIQRTQQEDSAVYLCASSLAGGNYEQYFGPGTRLTVT.

This clone was seen a handful of times. V usage is TRBV7-2 and J usage is TRBJ2-3; 12 bases match TRBD2. With V trimmed by 2 bases and J by 4 bases, 10 bases remained unmatched. The CDR3 contains 18 residues. Germline CDR1 and CDR2: SGHTA and FQGNSA. This CDR3 reads CASSLSSSGGAEADTQYF. The CDR3 coding sequence is TGTGCCAGCAGCTTATCTTCTAGCGGGGGGGCGGAGGCAGATACGCAGTATTTT.

The rearrangement links TRBV9 to TRBJ1-4; tentatively, D is TRBD1 (6 bases). The V end was cut by 4 bases, the J end by 3 bases, with 16 bases between. This CDR3 comprises 16 residues. Germline CDR1 SGDLS, CDR2 YYNGEE. CDR3 in DNA: TGTGCCAGCAGCCCTGGACAGAAAATACCTAATGAAAAACTGTTTTTT. Its protein product is CASSPGQKIPNEKLFF.